This T cell receptor (beta chain) emerged from a study of T cell changes during pregnancy in multiple sclerosis. Repertoires were generated with immunoSEQ multiplex PCR, while TCRdb's copy carries only in-frame clones and drops some. The sample consists of some 21,000 clones, around 93% of them appearing once. This sample comprised CD4+ T cells from peripheral blood mononuclear cells, obtained in the third trimester of pregnancy. The sequence was obtained from a female donor with multiple sclerosis, enrolled in a pregnancy study.

The CDR3 here is CASSLALAGVETQYF. CDR3 DNA: TGTGCCAGCAGCTTAGCGCTAGCGGGGGTCGAGACCCAGTACTTC. This sequence joins TRBV7-2 and TRBJ2-5; 10 bases are a match to TRBD2. There are 15 residues in the CDR3. With 0 bases clipped from V and 5 bases from J, the junction kept 3 bases outside the gene matches. Per germline, CDR1 SGHTA and CDR2 FQGNSA.